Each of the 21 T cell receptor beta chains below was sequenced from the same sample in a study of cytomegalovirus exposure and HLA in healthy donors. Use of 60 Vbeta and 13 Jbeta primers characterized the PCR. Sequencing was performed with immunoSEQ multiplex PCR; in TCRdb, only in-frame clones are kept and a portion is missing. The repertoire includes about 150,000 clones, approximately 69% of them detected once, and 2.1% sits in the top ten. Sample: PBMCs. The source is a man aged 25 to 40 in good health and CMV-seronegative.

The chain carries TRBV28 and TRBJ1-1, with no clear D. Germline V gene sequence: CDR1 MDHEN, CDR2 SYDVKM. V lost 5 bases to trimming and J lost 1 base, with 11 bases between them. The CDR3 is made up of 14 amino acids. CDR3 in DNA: TGTGCCAGCAGTGGGGAGTTTCAGAACACTGAAGCTTTCTTT. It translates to CASSGEFQNTEAFF. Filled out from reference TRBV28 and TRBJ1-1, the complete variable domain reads DVKVTQSSRYLVKRTGEKVFLECVQDMDHENMFWYRQDPGLGLRLIYFSYDVKMKEKGDIPEGYSVSREKKERFSLILESASTNQTSMYLCASSGEFQNTEAFFGQGTRLTVV.

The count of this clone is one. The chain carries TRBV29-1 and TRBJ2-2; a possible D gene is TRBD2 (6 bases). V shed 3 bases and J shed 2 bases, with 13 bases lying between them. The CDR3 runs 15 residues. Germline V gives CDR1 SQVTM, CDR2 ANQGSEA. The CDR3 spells CSVDGGTQNTGELFF. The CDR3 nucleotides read TGCAGCGTTGATGGGGGGACTCAAAACACCGGGGAGCTGTTTTTT.

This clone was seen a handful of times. For the CDR3, the DNA is TGCAGCGTTGTAACTAGCGGGGGGGCTCCCGGGGAGCTGTTTTTT. Its protein is CSVVTSGGAPGELFF. The chain has TRBV29-1 and TRBJ2-2; 13 positions match TRBD2. V trimming: 4 bases; J trimming: 6 bases; junction bases outside the gene matches: 5. CDR1 and CDR2 (germline): SQVTM, ANQGSEA. CDR3 length equals 15 residues.

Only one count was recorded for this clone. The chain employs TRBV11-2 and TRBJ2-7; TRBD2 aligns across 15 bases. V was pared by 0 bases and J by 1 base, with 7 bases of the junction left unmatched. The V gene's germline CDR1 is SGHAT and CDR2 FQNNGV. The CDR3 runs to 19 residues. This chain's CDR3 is CASSLEGTSGGSLSYEQYF. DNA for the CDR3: TGTGCCAGCAGCTTAGAAGGGACTAGCGGGGGGTCCCTTTCCTACGAGCAGTACTTC.

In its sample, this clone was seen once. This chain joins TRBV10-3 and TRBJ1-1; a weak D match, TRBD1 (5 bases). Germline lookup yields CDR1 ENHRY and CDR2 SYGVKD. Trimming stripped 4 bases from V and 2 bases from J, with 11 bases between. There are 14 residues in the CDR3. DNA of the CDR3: TGTGCCATCAGTGGGGGGGATGGAAACACTGAAGCTTTCTTT. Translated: CAISGGDGNTEAFF.

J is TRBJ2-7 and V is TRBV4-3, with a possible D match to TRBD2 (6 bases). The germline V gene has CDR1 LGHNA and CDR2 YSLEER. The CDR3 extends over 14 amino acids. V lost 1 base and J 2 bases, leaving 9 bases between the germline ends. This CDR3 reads CASSQGGDTYEQYF. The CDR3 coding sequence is TGCGCCAGCAGCCAAGGCGGGGATACCTACGAGCAGTACTTC.

The CDR3 DNA follows: TGTGCCAGCAGTTTCGGGACAGGGGTCGAGCAGTACTTC. This gives the protein CASSFGTGVEQYF. The gene calls are TRBV27 and TRBJ2-7; TRBD1 matches 10 bases. Germline V lookup: CDR1 MNHEY, CDR2 SMNVEV (reference sequence). The V and J ends lost 3 bases and 6 bases, in that order; junction bases with no gene match: 2. The CDR3 loop spans 13 amino acids.

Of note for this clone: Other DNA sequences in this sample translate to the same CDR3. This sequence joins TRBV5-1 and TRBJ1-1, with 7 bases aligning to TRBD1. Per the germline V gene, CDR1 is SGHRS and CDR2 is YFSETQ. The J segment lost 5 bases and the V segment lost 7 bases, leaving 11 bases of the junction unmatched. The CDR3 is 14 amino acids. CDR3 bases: TGCGCCAGCCGATTATCAGGGGGAAATACTGAAGCTTTCTTT. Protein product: CASRLSGGNTEAFF.

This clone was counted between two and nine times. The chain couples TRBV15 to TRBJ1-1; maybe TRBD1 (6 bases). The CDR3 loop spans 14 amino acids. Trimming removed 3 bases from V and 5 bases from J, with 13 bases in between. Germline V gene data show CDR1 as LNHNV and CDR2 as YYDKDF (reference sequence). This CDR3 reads CATSSPTGMTEAFF. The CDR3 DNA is TGTGCCACCAGCAGTCCAACAGGGATGACTGAAGCTTTCTTT.

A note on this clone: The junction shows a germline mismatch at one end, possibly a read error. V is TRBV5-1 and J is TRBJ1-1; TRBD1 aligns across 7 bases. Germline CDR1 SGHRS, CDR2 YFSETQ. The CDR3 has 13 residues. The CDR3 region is CASSYESTGHEFF. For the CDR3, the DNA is TGCGCCAGCAGCTACGAATCGACAGGGCATGAGTTTTTT.

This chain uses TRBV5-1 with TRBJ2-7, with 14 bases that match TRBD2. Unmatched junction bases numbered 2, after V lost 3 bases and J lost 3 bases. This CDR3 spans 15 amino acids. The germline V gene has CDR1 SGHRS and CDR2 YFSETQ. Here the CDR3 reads CASSSGTSGGYEQYF. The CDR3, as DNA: TGCGCCAGCAGCTCCGGGACTAGCGGGGGCTACGAGCAGTACTTC.

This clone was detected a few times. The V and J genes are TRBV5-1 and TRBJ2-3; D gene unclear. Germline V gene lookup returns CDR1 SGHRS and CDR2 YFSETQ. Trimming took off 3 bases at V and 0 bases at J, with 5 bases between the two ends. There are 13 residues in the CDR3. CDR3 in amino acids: CASSYSSTDTQYF. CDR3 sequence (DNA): TGCGCCAGCAGCTACTCTAGCACAGATACGCAGTATTTT.

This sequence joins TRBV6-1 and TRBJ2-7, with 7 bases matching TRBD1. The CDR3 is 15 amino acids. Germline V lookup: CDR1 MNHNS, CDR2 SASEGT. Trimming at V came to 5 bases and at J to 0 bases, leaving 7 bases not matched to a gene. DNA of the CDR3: TGTGCCAGCAGTACAGAACAGGGGAGCTCCTACGAGCAGTACTTC. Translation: CASSTEQGSSYEQYF.

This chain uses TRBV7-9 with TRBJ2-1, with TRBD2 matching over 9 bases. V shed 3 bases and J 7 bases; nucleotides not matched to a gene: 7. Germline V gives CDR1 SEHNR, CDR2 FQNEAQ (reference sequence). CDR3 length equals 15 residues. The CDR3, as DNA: TGTGCCAGCAGCTTCGGCGGGGGGGCCAGGAATGAGCAGTTCTTC. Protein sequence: CASSFGGGARNEQFF.

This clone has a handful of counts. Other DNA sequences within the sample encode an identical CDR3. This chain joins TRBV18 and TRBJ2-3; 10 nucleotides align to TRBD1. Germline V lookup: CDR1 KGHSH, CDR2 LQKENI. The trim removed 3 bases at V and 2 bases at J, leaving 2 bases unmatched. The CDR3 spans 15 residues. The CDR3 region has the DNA TGTGCCAGCTCACCCGGACAGGGGGACACAGATACGCAGTATTTT. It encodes CASSPGQGDTDTQYF.

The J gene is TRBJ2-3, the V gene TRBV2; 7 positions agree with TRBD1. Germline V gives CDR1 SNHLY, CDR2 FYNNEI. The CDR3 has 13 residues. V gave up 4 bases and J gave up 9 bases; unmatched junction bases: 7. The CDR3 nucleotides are TGTGCCAGCAGTGGGGCAGGGGGAACGACGCAGTATTTT. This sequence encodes CASSGAGGTTQYF.

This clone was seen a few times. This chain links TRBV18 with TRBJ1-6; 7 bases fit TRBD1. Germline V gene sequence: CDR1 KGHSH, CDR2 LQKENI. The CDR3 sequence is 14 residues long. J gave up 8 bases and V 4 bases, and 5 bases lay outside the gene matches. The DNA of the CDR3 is TGTGCCAGCTCACACAGGGGCGCCTATTCACCCCTCCACTTT. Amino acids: CASSHRGAYSPLHF.

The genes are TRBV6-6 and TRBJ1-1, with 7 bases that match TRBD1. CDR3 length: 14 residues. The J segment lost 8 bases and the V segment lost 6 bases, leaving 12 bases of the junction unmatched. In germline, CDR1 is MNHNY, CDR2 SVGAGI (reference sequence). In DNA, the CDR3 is TGTGCCAGCAGCTCCTCTTCAGGGGGACCCGAAGCTTTCTTT. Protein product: CASSSSSGGPEAFF.

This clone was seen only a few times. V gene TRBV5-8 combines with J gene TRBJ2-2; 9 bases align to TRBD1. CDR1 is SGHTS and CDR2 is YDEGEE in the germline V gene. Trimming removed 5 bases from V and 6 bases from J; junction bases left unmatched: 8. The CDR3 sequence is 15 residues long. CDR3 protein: CASRPDRGWPGELFF. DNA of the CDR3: TGTGCCAGCAGGCCGGACAGGGGATGGCCCGGGGAGCTGTTTTTT. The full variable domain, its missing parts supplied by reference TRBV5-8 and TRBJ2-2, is EAGVTQSPTHLIKTRGQQATLRCSPISGHTSVYWYQQALGLGLQFLLWYDEGEERNRGNFPPRFSGRQFPNYSSELNVNALELEDSALYLCASRPDRGWPGELFFGEGSRLTVL.

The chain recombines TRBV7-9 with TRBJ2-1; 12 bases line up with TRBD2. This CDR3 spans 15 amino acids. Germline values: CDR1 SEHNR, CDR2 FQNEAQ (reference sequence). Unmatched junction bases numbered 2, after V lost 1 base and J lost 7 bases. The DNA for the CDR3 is TGTGCCAGCAGCTTAGTCGGACTAGCGGGGAATGAGCAGTTCTTC. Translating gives CASSLVGLAGNEQFF.

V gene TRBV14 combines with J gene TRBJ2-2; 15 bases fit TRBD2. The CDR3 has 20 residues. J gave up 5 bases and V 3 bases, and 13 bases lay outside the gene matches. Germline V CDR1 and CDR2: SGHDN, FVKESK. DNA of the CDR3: TGTGCCAGCAGCCACCTACCTGGGACTAGCGGGGGGCGATGGACCGGGGAGCTGTTTTTT. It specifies CASSHLPGTSGGRWTGELFF.